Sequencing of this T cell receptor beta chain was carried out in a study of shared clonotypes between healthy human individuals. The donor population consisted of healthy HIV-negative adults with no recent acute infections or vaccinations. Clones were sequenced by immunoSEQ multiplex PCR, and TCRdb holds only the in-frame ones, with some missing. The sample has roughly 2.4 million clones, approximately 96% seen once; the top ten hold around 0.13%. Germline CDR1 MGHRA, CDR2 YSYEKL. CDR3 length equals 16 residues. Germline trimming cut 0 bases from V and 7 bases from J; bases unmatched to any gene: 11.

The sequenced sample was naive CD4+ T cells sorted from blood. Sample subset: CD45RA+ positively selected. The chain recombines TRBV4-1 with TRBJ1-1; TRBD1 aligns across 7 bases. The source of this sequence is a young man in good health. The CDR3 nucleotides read TGCGCCAGCAGCCAAGAAAAGGGGGCGATAACACTTGAAGCTTTCTTT. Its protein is CASSQEKGAITLEAFF.